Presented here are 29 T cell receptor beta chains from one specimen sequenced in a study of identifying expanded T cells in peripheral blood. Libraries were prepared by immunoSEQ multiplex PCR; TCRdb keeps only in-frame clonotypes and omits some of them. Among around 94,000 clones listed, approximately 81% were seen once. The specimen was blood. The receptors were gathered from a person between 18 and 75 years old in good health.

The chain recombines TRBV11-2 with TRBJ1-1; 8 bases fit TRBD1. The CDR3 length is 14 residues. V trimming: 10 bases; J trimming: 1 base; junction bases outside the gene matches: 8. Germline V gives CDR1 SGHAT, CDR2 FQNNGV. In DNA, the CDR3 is TGTGCCACACTCAGGGGGCTATCGAACACTGAAGCTTTCTTT. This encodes CATLRGLSNTEAFF.

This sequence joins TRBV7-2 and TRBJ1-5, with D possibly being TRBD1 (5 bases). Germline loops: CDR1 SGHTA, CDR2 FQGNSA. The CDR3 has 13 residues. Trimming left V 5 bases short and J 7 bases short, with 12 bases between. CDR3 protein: CASSLPRGQPQHF. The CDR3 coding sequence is TGTGCCAGCAGCCTACCCCGGGGGCAGCCCCAGCATTTT.

The CDR3, as DNA: TGTGCCAGCTCAGGGAAGTCTTTCGTCGGGAGTATCGGTGAAAAACTGTTTTTT. Protein product: CASSGKSFVGSIGEKLFF. The chain is built from TRBV18 and TRBJ1-4; D is unresolved. Trimming stripped 5 bases from V and 7 bases from J, with 26 bases between. The germline V gene has CDR1 KGHSH and CDR2 LQKENI. This CDR3 has 18 amino acids. Looking up the rest from reference TRBV18 and TRBJ1-4 gives the full variable domain: NAGVMQNPRHLVRRRGQEARLRCSPMKGHSHVYWYRQLPEEGLKFMVYLQKENIIDESGMPKERFSAEFPKEGPSILRIQQVVRGDSAAYFCASSGKSFVGSIGEKLFFGSGTQLSVL.

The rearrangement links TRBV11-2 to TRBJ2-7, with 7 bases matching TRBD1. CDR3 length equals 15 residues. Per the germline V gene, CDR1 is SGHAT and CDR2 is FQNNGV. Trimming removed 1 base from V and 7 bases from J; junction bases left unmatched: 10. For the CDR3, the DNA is TGTGCCAGCAGCTTAGCCCCCGGGACAGCCGAGGAGCAGTACTTC. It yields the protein CASSLAPGTAEEQYF. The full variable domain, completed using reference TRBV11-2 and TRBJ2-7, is EAGVAQSPRYKIIEKRQSVAFWCNPISGHATLYWYQQILGQGPKLLIQFQNNGVVDDSQLPKDRFSAERLKGVDSTLKIQPAKLEDSAVYLCASSLAPGTAEEQYFGPGTRLTVT.

This CDR3 is CATIRSYTEAFF. The CDR3 DNA follows: TGTGCCACCATACGGTCGTACACTGAAGCTTTCTTT. The chain joins TRBV6-6 to TRBJ1-1; no definite D call. The CDR3 extends over 12 amino acids. Trimming shortened V by 10 bases and J by 3 bases, and 12 bases separated the two germline ends. The germline gives CDR1 MNHNY, CDR2 SVGAGI (reference sequence).

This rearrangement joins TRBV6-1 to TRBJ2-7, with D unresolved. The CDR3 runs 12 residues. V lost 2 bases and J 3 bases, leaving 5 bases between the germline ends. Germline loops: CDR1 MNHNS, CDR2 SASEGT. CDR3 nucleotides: TGTGCCAGCAGTGAAATAGACTACGAGCAGTACTTC. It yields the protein CASSEIDYEQYF.

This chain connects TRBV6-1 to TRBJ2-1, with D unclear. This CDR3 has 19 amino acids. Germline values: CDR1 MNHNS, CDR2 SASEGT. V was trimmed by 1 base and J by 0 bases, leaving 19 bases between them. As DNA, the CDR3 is TGTGCCAGCAGTGAAGGGCTAGTTAAAGGAACGAGCTCCTACAATGAGCAGTTCTTC. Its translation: CASSEGLVKGTSSYNEQFF.

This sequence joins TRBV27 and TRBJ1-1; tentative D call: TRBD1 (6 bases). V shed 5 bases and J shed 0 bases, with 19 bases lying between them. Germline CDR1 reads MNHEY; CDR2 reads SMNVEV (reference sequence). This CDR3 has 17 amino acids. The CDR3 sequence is CASSPYGGGRVNTEAFF. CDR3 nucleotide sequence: TGTGCCAGCAGTCCTTATGGCGGGGGGCGCGTGAACACTGAAGCTTTCTTT.

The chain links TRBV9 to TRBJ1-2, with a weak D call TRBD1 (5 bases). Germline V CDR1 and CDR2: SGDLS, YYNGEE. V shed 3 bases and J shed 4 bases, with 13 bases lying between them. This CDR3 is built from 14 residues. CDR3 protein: CASSAQDKPYGYTF. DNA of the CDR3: TGTGCCAGCAGCGCCCAGGACAAGCCCTATGGCTACACCTTC.

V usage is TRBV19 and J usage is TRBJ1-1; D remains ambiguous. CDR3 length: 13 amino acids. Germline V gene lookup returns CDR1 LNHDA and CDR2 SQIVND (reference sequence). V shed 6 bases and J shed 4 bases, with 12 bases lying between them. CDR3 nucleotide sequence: TGTGCCAGTAGCCGGGATGTCGGCACTGAAGCTTTCTTT. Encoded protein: CASSRDVGTEAFF. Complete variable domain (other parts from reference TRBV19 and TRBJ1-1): DGGITQSPKYLFRKEGQNVTLSCEQNLNHDAMYWYRQDPGQGLRLIYYSQIVNDFQKGDIAEGYSVSREKKESFPLTVTSAQKNPTAFYLCASSRDVGTEAFFGQGTRLTVV.

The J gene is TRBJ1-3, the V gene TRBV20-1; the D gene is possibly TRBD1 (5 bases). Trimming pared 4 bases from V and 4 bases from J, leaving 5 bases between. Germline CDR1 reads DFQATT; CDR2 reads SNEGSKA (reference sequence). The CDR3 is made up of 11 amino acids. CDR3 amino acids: CSATGGNTIYF. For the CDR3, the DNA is TGCAGTGCTACAGGGGGAAACACCATATATTTT.

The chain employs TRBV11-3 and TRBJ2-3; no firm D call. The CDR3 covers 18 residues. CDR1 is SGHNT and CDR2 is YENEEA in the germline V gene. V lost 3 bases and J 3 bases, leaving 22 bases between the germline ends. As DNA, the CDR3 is TGTGCCAGCAGCTTCGGTCCACTGACGGCTACCAAGACAGATACGCAGTATTTT. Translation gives CASSFGPLTATKTDTQYF.

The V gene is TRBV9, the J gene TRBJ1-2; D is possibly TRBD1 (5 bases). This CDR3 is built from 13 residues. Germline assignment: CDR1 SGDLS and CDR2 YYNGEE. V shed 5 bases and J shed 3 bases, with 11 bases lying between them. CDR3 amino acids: CASSEQGYYGYTF. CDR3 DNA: TGTGCCAGCAGTGAGCAGGGTTACTATGGCTACACCTTC.

The CDR3 DNA follows: TGTGCCAGCAGCTTCGGAGGCGAAGCTTTCTTT. This codes for CASSFGGEAFF. The chain has TRBV7-2 and TRBJ1-1; D unclear. Trimming shortened V by 3 bases and J by 8 bases, and 7 bases separated the two germline ends. Germline assignment: CDR1 SGHTA and CDR2 FQGNSA. The CDR3 runs to 11 residues.

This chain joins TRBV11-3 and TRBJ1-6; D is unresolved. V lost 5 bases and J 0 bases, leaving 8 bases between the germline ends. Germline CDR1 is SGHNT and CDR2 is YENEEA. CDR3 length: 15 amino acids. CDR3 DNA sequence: TGTGCCAGCAGCAGTTTCAACTCCTATAATTCACCCCTCCACTTT. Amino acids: CASSSFNSYNSPLHF.

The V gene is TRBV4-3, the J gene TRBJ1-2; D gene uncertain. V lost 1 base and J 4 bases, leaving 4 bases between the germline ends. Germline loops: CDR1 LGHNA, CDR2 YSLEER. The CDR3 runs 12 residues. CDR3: CASSQAGYGYTF. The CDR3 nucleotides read TGCGCCAGCAGCCAAGCCGGCTATGGCTACACCTTC.

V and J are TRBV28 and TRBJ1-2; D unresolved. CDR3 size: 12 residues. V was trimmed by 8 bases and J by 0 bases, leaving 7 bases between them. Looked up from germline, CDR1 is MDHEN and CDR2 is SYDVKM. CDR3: CASWVPNYGYTF. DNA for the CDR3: TGTGCCAGCTGGGTGCCTAACTATGGCTACACCTTC.

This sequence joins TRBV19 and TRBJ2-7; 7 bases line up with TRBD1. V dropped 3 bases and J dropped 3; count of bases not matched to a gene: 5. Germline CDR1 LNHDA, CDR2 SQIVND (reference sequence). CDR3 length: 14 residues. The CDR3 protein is CASSISGGDYEQYF. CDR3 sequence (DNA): TGTGCCAGTAGTATTTCAGGGGGAGACTACGAGCAGTACTTC.

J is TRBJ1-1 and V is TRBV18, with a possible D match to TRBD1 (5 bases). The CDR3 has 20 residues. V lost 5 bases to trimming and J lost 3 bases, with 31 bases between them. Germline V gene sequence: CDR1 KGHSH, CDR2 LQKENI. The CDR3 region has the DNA TGTGCCAGCTCATCTTCACCGAACCGGGCAGGGAGTCAAGGGGACACTGAAGCTTTCTTT. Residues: CASSSSPNRAGSQGDTEAFF.

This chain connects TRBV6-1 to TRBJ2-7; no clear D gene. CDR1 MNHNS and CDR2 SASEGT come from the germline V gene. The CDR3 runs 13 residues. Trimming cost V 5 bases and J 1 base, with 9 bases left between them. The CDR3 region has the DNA TGTGCCAGCAGTTCGACGGTATCCTACGAGCAGTACTTC. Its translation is CASSSTVSYEQYF.

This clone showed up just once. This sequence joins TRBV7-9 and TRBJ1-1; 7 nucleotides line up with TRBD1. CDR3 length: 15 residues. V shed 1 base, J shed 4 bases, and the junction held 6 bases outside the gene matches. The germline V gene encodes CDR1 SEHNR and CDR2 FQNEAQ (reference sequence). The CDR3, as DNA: TGTGCCAGCAGCTTAGGGGACAGACACCTCACTGAAGCTTTCTTT. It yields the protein CASSLGDRHLTEAFF.

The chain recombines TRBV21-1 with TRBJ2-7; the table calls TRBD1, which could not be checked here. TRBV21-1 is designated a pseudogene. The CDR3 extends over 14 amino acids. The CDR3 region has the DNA TGTGCCAGCAGCAAAGCGTCAGGGTCCTACGAGCAGTACTTC. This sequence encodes CASSKASGSYEQYF.

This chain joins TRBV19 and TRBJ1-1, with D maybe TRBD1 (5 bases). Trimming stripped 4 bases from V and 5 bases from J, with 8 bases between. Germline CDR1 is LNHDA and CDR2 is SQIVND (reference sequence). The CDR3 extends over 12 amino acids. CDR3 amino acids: CASSTSGTEAFF. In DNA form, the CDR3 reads TGTGCCAGTAGTACGTCAGGGACTGAAGCTTTCTTT.

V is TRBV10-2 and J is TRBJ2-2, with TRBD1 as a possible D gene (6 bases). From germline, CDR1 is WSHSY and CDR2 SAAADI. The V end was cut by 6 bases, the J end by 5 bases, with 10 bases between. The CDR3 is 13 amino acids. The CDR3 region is CASRVTGTGELFF. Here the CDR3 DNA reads TGCGCCAGCAGGGTTACAGGGACCGGGGAGCTGTTTTTT.

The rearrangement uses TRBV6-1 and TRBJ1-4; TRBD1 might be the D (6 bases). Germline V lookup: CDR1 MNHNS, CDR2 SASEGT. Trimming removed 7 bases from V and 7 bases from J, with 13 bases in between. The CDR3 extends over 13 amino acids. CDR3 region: CASIRGQGEKLFF. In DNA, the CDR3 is TGTGCCAGCATCAGGGGACAAGGTGAAAAACTGTTTTTT.

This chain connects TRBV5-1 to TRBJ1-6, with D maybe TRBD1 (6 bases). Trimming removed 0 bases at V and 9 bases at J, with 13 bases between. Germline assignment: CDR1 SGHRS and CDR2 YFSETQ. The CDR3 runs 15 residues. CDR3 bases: TGCGCCAGCAGCTTGGTAGGACAGTCACGTTCACCCCTCCACTTT. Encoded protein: CASSLVGQSRSPLHF.

CDR3 coding DNA: TGTGCCAGCAGCGTTACAGGGGAGGGCTACACCTTC. Its translation: CASSVTGEGYTF. The chain combines TRBV9 with TRBJ1-2; TRBD1 matches 7 bases. Germline V gene lookup returns CDR1 SGDLS and CDR2 YYNGEE. This CDR3 is 12 amino acids long. With V trimmed by 2 bases and J by 8 bases, 3 bases remained unmatched.

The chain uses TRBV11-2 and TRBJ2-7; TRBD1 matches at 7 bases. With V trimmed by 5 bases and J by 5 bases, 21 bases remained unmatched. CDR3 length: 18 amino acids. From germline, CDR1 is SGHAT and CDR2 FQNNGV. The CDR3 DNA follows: TGTGCCAGCAGCGCCCCGACAAAGGGGGCCCTCCTTAGGGACGAGCAGTACTTC. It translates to CASSAPTKGALLRDEQYF.

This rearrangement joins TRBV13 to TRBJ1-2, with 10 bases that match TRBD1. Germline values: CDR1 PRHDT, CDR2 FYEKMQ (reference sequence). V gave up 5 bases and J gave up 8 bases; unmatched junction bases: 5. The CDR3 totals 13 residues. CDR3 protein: CASSRQGADGYTF. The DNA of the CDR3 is TGTGCCAGCAGCCGACAGGGGGCGGACGGCTACACCTTC.